This is a list of T cell receptor beta chains from one sample in a study of sequential checkpoint blockade in melanoma. Here immunoSEQ multiplex PCR was the method, and the copy in TCRdb shows in-frame clones only, minus some. The table records 15,000 or so clones, approximately 69% of them present only once. Sequencing used CD8+ T cells sorted from blood (inferred from file names), obtained from a patient given nivolumab and ipilimumab in sequence. The receptor source for this set is a human donor with melanoma. The CDR3 runs from the conserved cysteine through the conserved F or W. Where a row states a size, it is once, few, many or the class of an expanded clone; other rows omit it.

J: TRBJ2-3; V: TRBV7-6; size: .; CDR3: CASSLGADTQYF
J: TRBJ2-7; V: TRBV7-9; size: .; CDR3: CASSLGETYEQYF
J: TRBJ1-1; V: TRBV6-5; size: few; CDR3: CASSPLLNTEAFF
J: TRBJ2-1; V: TRBV12-5; size: .; CDR3: CASGLVPPLAGGNEQFF
J: TRBJ1-1; V: TRBV6-5; size: few; CDR3: CASSPDHDFEAFF
J: TRBJ2-2; V: TRBV2; size: .; CDR3: CASIFRDRGTGELFF
J: TRBJ1-1; V: TRBV4-1; size: .; CDR3: CASSSSGGFSYTEAFF
J: .; V: TRBV5-6; size: .; CDR3: CASSSPPERESHEQYF
J: TRBJ2-7; V: TRBV11-3; size: .; CDR3: CASSTGLAGVYEQYF
J: TRBJ2-2; V: TRBV25-1; size: .; CDR3: CASSGQSDTGELFF
J: TRBJ2-7; V: TRBV6-5; size: .; CDR3: CASSTGSEQYF
J: TRBJ2-7; V: TRBV7-9; size: once; CDR3: CASSSLTSGSSHYEQYF
J: TRBJ2-5; V: TRBV2; size: .; CDR3: CASSEEVMGETQYF
J: TRBJ2-3; V: TRBV14; size: .; CDR3: CASSQDLAGGPDTQYF
J: TRBJ2-2; V: TRBV19; size: .; CDR3: CASSTPSGELFF
J: TRBJ2-1; V: TRBV7-8; size: .; CDR3: CASSSKGLAGFYNEQFF
J: TRBJ2-3; V: TRBV19; size: few; CDR3: CASSWGGGTDTQYF
J: TRBJ2-7; V: TRBV6-1; size: .; CDR3: CASSGGLADSSYEQYF
J: TRBJ1-3; V: TRBV11-2; size: .; CDR3: CASSWEGSGNTIYF
J: TRBJ1-2; V: TRBV29-1; size: .; CDR3: CSVPGGEGYTF
J: TRBJ1-1; V: TRBV7-9; size: .; CDR3: CASSAPTGGRNTEAFF
J: TRBJ1-2; V: TRBV2; size: .; CDR3: CASSVEDPTGDYGYTF
J: TRBJ1-2; V: TRBV29-1; size: few; CDR3: CSVDPAGSYGYTF
J: TRBJ2-1; V: TRBV7-9; size: once; CDR3: CASSPLGGRVYNEQFF
J: TRBJ1-2; V: TRBV2; size: .; CDR3: CASSEALRGANGYTF
J: TRBJ1-6; V: TRBV13; size: .; CDR3: CASSDGGNNSPLHF
J: TRBJ2-1; V: TRBV19; size: .; CDR3: CASSQAGSYNEQFF
J: TRBJ1-1; V: TRBV19; size: .; CDR3: CATRDLLNTEAFF
J: TRBJ1-5; V: TRBV7-2; size: .; CDR3: CASSLSHNQPQHF
J: TRBJ2-3; V: TRBV9; size: .; CDR3: CASSLRDRGRGDTQYF
J: TRBJ1-1; V: TRBV19; size: .; CDR3: CASNKGRGDTEAFF
J: TRBJ1-1; V: TRBV7-9; size: .; CDR3: CASSLAAGLNTEAFF
J: TRBJ1-2; V: TRBV7-9; size: .; CDR3: CASSPDIKNGYTF
J: TRBJ1-2; V: TRBV20-1; size: .; CDR3: CSAWAVGYTF
J: TRBJ1-1; V: TRBV2; size: .; CDR3: CASILQGLAEAFF
J: TRBJ2-3; V: TRBV7-6; size: .; CDR3: CASSFNLVDTQYF
J: TRBJ1-5; V: TRBV19; size: .; CDR3: CASTPQGTVRYSADQPQHF
J: TRBJ1-2; V: TRBV29-1; size: .; CDR3: CSVSWGQGNRGYTF
J: TRBJ2-1; V: TRBV5-6; size: few; CDR3: CASSWSGEQFF
J: TRBJ1-1; V: TRBV18; size: .; CDR3: CASSPPGGQGSTEAFF
J: TRBJ2-3; V: TRBV5-1; size: .; CDR3: CASGEVLTDTQYF
J: TRBJ1-5; V: TRBV19; size: .; CDR3: CASNPGFLGGQPQHF
J: TRBJ2-3; V: TRBV5-6; size: .; CDR3: CASSLAGVGDTQYF
J: TRBJ1-1; V: TRBV6-5; size: once; CDR3: CASSYSTGNTEAFF
J: TRBJ2-3; V: TRBV23-1; size: .; CDR3: CASSLAGTSGFPVTQYF
J: TRBJ2-5; V: TRBV27; size: .; CDR3: CASSLSIAAEETQYF
J: TRBJ2-7; V: TRBV5-1; size: .; CDR3: CASSWGGSNEQYF
J: TRBJ1-6; V: TRBV27; size: .; CDR3: CASSLWNEGVYNSPLHF